These T cell receptor beta chains were read from a single sample in a study of graft-versus-host responses after intestinal transplantation. The data were produced by immunoSEQ multiplex PCR, yet TCRdb's version contains in-frame clones alone and is incomplete. This table has roughly 5,000 clones, 70% to 85% appearing once. This specimen consisted of PBMCs, obtained 300 to 340 days after intestinal transplant. Receptor source: a human patient who received an intestinal transplant, so some T cells may come from the graft donor. Both conserved end residues are part of each CDR3. D genes are given only for firm matches. For some rows the clone size is stated as once, few or many, or as a class when expanded; others skip it.

clone size: NA
D gene: TRBD1
J gene: TRBJ2-1
V gene: TRBV11-2
CDR3 protein: CASSFGTVYNEQFF
CDR3 DNA: TGTGCCAGCAGCTTCGGGACAGTCTACAATGAGCAGTTCTTC

clone size: NA
D gene: NA
J gene: TRBJ2-3
V gene: TRBV5-1
CDR3 protein: CASSPQGRDTDTQYF
CDR3 DNA: TGCGCCAGCAGCCCCCAGGGAAGAGACACAGATACGCAGTATTTT

clone size: NA
D gene: TRBD1
J gene: TRBJ2-4
V gene: TRBV14
CDR3 protein: CASSQGQGANIQYF
CDR3 DNA: TGTGCCAGCAGCCAGGGACAGGGGGCAAACATTCAGTACTTC

clone size: NA
D gene: NA
J gene: TRBJ2-1
V gene: TRBV10-1
CDR3 protein: CASSASFGGNEQFF
CDR3 DNA: TGCGCCAGCAGCGCATCTTTTGGGGGAAATGAGCAGTTCTTC

clone size: few
D gene: TRBD1
J gene: TRBJ1-5
V gene: TRBV6-6
CDR3 protein: CASRSGGADQPQHF
CDR3 DNA: TGTGCCAGCAGATCAGGGGGTGCGGATCAGCCCCAGCATTTT

clone size: NA
D gene: TRBD2
J gene: TRBJ2-3
V gene: TRBV6-4
CDR3 protein: CASSDSGTSGPDTQYF
CDR3 DNA: TGTGCCAGCAGTGACTCGGGGACTAGCGGGCCAGATACGCAGTATTTT

clone size: NA
D gene: NA
J gene: TRBJ2-7
V gene: TRBV25-1
CDR3 protein: CARTAFGRWWSYEQYF
CDR3 DNA: TGTGCCAGAACTGCTTTCGGCAGGTGGTGGTCCTACGAGCAGTACTTC

clone size: NA
D gene: NA
J gene: TRBJ2-7
V gene: TRBV7-2
CDR3 protein: CASSPYPPMTISYEQYF
CDR3 DNA: TGTGCCAGCAGCCCCTATCCCCCCATGACGATCTCCTACGAGCAGTACTTC

clone size: NA
D gene: NA
J gene: TRBJ2-2
V gene: TRBV4-1
CDR3 protein: CASSQEVGFNTGELFF
CDR3 DNA: TGCGCCAGCAGCCAAGAGGTCGGATTCAACACCGGGGAGCTGTTTTTT

clone size: few
D gene: TRBD2
J gene: TRBJ2-3
V gene: TRBV2
CDR3 protein: CASKARGGADTQYF
CDR3 DNA: TGTGCCAGCAAAGCCCGGGGGGGAGCAGATACGCAGTATTTT

clone size: NA
D gene: NA
J gene: TRBJ1-1
V gene: TRBV7-2
CDR3 protein: CASSFKGLDTEAFF
CDR3 DNA: TGTGCCAGCAGCTTCAAGGGGCTGGACACTGAAGCTTTCTTT

clone size: NA
D gene: NA
J gene: TRBJ1-2
V gene: TRBV5-1
CDR3 protein: CASSLDRDYGYTF
CDR3 DNA: TGCGCCAGCAGCTTGGACAGGGACTATGGCTACACCTTC

clone size: NA
D gene: TRBD1
J gene: TRBJ1-2
V gene: TRBV15
CDR3 protein: CATSRGGQGFGYGYTF
CDR3 DNA: TGTGCCACCAGCAGAGGGGGACAGGGGTTTGGGTATGGCTACACCTTC

clone size: NA
D gene: TRBD2
J gene: TRBJ2-5
V gene: TRBV4-3
CDR3 protein: CASSQERGGQETQYF
CDR3 DNA: TGCGCCAGCAGCCAAGAACGGGGGGGCCAAGAGACCCAGTACTTC

clone size: medium-sized
D gene: NA
J gene: TRBJ2-7
V gene: TRBV6-5
CDR3 protein: CASSYSDSSLYEQYF
CDR3 DNA: TGTGCCAGCAGTTACTCGGACAGTAGCCTTTACGAGCAGTACTTC

clone size: once
D gene: NA
J gene: TRBJ1-1
V gene: TRBV7-2
CDR3 protein: CASSRDRRGTEAFF
CDR3 DNA: TGTGCCAGCAGCAGAGATCGCCGGGGGACTGAAGCTTTCTTT

clone size: NA
D gene: NA
J gene: TRBJ1-4
V gene: TRBV30
CDR3 protein: CAWRRAGSNEKLFF
CDR3 DNA: TGTGCCTGGAGGAGGGCTGGGTCTAATGAAAAACTGTTTTTT